The rows below give T cell receptor beta chains drawn from one sample of a study of breast tumors, draining lymph nodes, adjacent tissues. Using its own MiXCR run on the multiplex PCR reads, TCRdb lists one record per CDR3 protein. The sample includes under 70,000 distinct CDR3 sequences, roughly two fifths of them seen just once. The sequencing input was breast tumor tissue. The receptors were sampled from a female donor with breast cancer. Some clones in this sample may be carry-over from other donors' samples. The CDR3 runs from the conserved cysteine through the conserved F or W. D genes are given only for firm matches. Size tells how often a clone was seen (once, few, many) or the class of an expanded clone, and some rows leave it out.

D,J,size,V,DNA,CDR3
TRBD1,TRBJ1-3,few,TRBV24-1,TGTGCCACCAGTGATGGACAGGGTGCTGGAAACACCATATATTTT,CATSDGQGAGNTIYF
TRBD1,TRBJ1-2,.,TRBV9,TGTGCCAGCAGCGTAGCATCGACAGGGGACGACTATGGCTGCACCTTC,CASSVASTGDDYGCTF
TRBD2,TRBJ2-1,.,TRBV6-1,TGTGCCAGCAGACGACTAGCGGGACATGGCTACAATGAGCAGTTCTTC,CASRRLAGHGYNEQFF
TRBD1,TRBJ2-7,many,TRBV20-1,TGCAGTGCACCCGGGACAGGGTACCACGAGCAGTACTTC,CSAPGTGYHEQYF
TRBD2,TRBJ2-5,many,TRBV20-1,TGCAGTGGAGTGCTAGCGGGGCAAGAGACCCAGTACTTC,CSGVLAGQETQYF
.,TRBJ1-6,many,TRBV10-3,TGTGCCATCAGTGACCGTGCGGGAGGCGAGACCTCGAGGGGTTCACCCCTCCACTTT,CAISDRAGGETSRGSPLHF
.,TRBJ2-5,.,TRBV7-6,TGTGCCAGCAGCTTAGGGGAAGCGGGCGGAAAGACCCAGTACTTC,CASSLGEAGGKTQYF
TRBD2,TRBJ2-7,many,TRBV7-9,TGTGCCAGCAGCCGAACTAGACTAGCGGGAGTCTACGAGCAGTACTTC,CASSRTRLAGVYEQYF
.,TRBJ1-6,.,TRBV4-3,TGCGCCAGCAGCCAAGATCCGGGGGCTAATTCACCCCTCCACTTT,CASSQDPGANSPLHF
TRBD1,TRBJ1-1,many,TRBV2,TGTGCCAGCAGCAGGGGACAGGGGTTCACTGAAGCTTTCTTT,CASSRGQGFTEAFF
TRBD1,TRBJ2-1,.,TRBV9,TGTGCCAGCAGCGGGGGACAGGGGGCTGAGGTCTTC,CASSGGQGAEVF
.,TRBJ2-7,.,TRBV7-2,.,CASSFYICSAAGTGTYEQYF
TRBD1,TRBJ2-1,.,TRBV7-3,TGTGCCAGCAGCAAGGAGCCGGGACAGCGCCTTAATGAGCAGTTCTTC,CASSKEPGQRLNEQFF
.,TRBJ2-2,.,TRBV19,TGTGCCAGTAGTATAGGAACAGGGTACACCGGGGAGCTGTTTTTT,CASSIGTGYTGELFF
TRBD2,TRBJ2-1,.,TRBV20-1,TGCAGTGCTAGAGGACTAGCTTATGCTGAGCAGTTCTTC,CSARGLAYAEQFF
.,TRBJ1-2,.,TRBV7-2,TGTGCCAGCAGCCCCCGCCCGCAAGGGAGCAATAACTATGGCTACACCTTC,CASSPRPQGSNNYGYTF
.,TRBJ1-5,once,TRBV19,TGTGCCAGTAGTTCGGACTTGTCTCGGCCTCAGCATTTT,CASSSDLSRPQHF
.,TRBJ1-2,.,TRBV20-1,TGCAGTGCTAGAAGACACTCGGGTGGCTACACCTTC,CSARRHSGGYTF
TRBD1,TRBJ2-1,.,TRBV12-5,TGTGCTAGTGGTTTCGGAGGGACAGGGGGAAGGAATGAGCAGTTCTTC,CASGFGGTGGRNEQFF
.,TRBJ1-2,.,TRBV25-1,TGTGGCAGCAGTGAATGGAGGGGTGAGGCTGAAGCTTTC,CGSSEWRGEAEAF
.,TRBJ2-5,once,TRBV20-1,TGCAGTGCTAGAGATTACGGGAGTTCGTACGAGCAAGAGACCCAGTACTTC,CSARDYGSSYEQETQYF
TRBD2,TRBJ2-3,.,TRBV19,TGTGCCAGTAGGGGCGGGAGGGCCTACACAGATACGCAGTATTTT,CASRGGRAYTDTQYF
TRBD2,TRBJ2-3,many,TRBV3-1,TGTGCCAGCAGCCAAGATCTTTCCCTAGCGGCTAGCACAGATACGCAGTATTTT,CASSQDLSLAASTDTQYF
.,TRBJ2-3,.,TRBV25-1,TGTGCCAGCGTGGCAGGAGTCACAGATACGCAGTATTTT,CASVAGVTDTQYF
TRBD1,TRBJ2-7,.,TRBV12-3/TRBV12-4,TGTGCCAGCAGTTCTCGGACAGGGGCAGCCTACGAGCAGTACTTC,CASSSRTGAAYEQYF
.,TRBJ2-3,.,TRBV7-2,TGTGCCAGCAGTTCCGTATCCAGCTCCTACAATGAGCAGTATTTT,CASSSVSSSYNEQYF
.,TRBJ2-3,.,TRBV7-9,TGTGCCAGCAGCTTCACTAGCAGCGTAGAGGACTTGGAGACTAGCACAGATACGCAGTATTTT,CASSFTSSVEDLETSTDTQYF
.,TRBJ2-3,.,TRBV20-1,TGCAGTGCTAGGGGACGGGACGACACAGATACGCAGTATTTT,CSARGRDDTDTQYF
.,TRBJ2-7,many,TRBV5-1,TGCGCCAGCAGCTTGGAGGCAGGGCTATGGGAGCAGTACTTC,CASSLEAGLWEQYF
TRBD2,TRBJ2-1,.,TRBV10-3,TGTGCCATCAGTGGGGCACTAGCGGCCAATGGGCAGTTCTTC,CAISGALAANGQFF
TRBD2,TRBJ2-2,.,TRBV5-1,TGCGCCACCTCCCTAGCGGGGGGGCTGTTTTTT,CATSLAGGLFF
.,TRBJ1-3,many,TRBV3-1,TGTGCCAGCAGCCTTCGGGAAATCTCTGGAAACACCATATATTTT,CASSLREISGNTIYF
TRBD1,TRBJ2-2,many,TRBV2,TGTGCCAGCATGACCGGGACAGGGGACACCGGGGAGCTGTTTTTT,CASMTGTGDTGELFF
.,TRBJ1-3,many,TRBV7-3,TGTGCCAGCAGCCCCGAAGGGTCGACAGGTTCTGGAAACACCATATATTTT,CASSPEGSTGSGNTIYF
.,TRBJ1-3,few,TRBV6-5,TGTGCCAGCAGTTACTCGATCGGAGTAGCTGGAAACACCATATATTTT,CASSYSIGVAGNTIYF
.,TRBJ2-1,many,TRBV6-1,TGTGCCAGCAGTGAGGAACAGGGTCCATACAATGAGCAGTTCTTC,CASSEEQGPYNEQFF
.,TRBJ2-2,many,TRBV11-3,TGTGCCAGCAGCTTAGGGGGGAGCAGCACCGGGGAGCTGTTTTTT,CASSLGGSSTGELFF
TRBD2,TRBJ2-5,many,TRBV6-5,TGTGCCAGCAGTTACTCCAGCGGGGTCTTCCAAGAGACCCAGTACTTC,CASSYSSGVFQETQYF
.,TRBJ2-3,many,TRBV20-1,TGCAGTGCTAGAGATGTAACCCCCCGCGGTGGTGGCTATACGCAGTATTTT,CSARDVTPRGGGYTQYF
.,TRBJ1-6,many,TRBV7-9,TGTGCCAGCAGCTTACGCAGTCTCTCCTATAATTCACCCCTCCACTTT,CASSLRSLSYNSPLHF
TRBD2,TRBJ2-7,many,TRBV3-1,TGTGCCAGCAGCCAAGATCTTTGGCGGGAGGAATTCGAGCAGTACTTC,CASSQDLWREEFEQYF
.,TRBJ1-3,.,TRBV20-1,TGCAGTGTCCCTTCGGGGGGGAACACCATATATTTT,CSVPSGGNTIYF
TRBD2,TRBJ2-3,.,TRBV19,TGTGCCAGTAGTATCTTTAGCGGGGGGGCCAGAGATACGCAGTATTTT,CASSIFSGGARDTQYF
TRBD2,TRBJ2-3,.,TRBV30,TGTGCCTGGAGCCGGGGCGGACTAGCGGGAGTTGGGGTAACAGATACGCAGTATTTT,CAWSRGGLAGVGVTDTQYF
.,TRBJ1-5,many,TRBV7-6,TGTGCCAGCAGCTTCCCGAGGGGGGGTGGGGGATATAGCAATCAGCCCCAGCATTTT,CASSFPRGGGGYSNQPQHF
TRBD2,TRBJ2-5,.,TRBV7-9,TGTGCCAGCAGCTTAAATAGCGGGGGATTCCAAGAGACCCAGTACTTC,CASSLNSGGFQETQYF
TRBD1,TRBJ2-2,.,TRBV29-1,TGCAGCGTTGAGAAATTAACGTGGGGACAGAACACCGGGGAGCTGTCTTGG,CSVEKLTWGQNTGELSW
.,TRBJ2-7,many,TRBV11-2,TGTGCCAGCAGCCCCCCGGGTTACGAGCAGTACTTC,CASSPPGYEQYF